There are a few counts of the clone carrying this T cell receptor (beta chain). Deletions cut 0 bases from V and 4 bases from J, with 9 bases between. The CDR3 is 13 amino acids. Germline values: CDR1 DFQATT, CDR2 SNEGSKA (reference sequence). MiXCR, run by TCRdb on the 5' RACE reads, gives a single entry per CDR3 protein. The sample consists of some 1,700,000 distinct CDR3 sequences, under 35% of them appearing once. This entry comes from a study of identical twins. The sample comprised cord blood. This chain connects TRBV20-1 to TRBJ2-5, with D perhaps TRBD1 or TRBD2 (5 bases each). This clonotype originated in a newborn girl in good health. CDR3 DNA: TGCAGTGCTAGAGACGCAGGGAGAGAGACCCAGTACTTC. Protein sequence: CSARDAGRETQYF.